Below, 20 T cell receptor beta chains from the same sample are listed, as sequenced in a study of CXCR3-negative and CXCR3-positive naive CD8 T cells. Libraries of TRB cDNA were made by 5' RACE and carried UMIs. From its re-call of the 5' RACE reads, TCRdb lists each CDR3 protein once, without DNA. The sample data list tens of thousands of distinct CDR3 sequences. Material: naive CXCR3- CD8+ T cells from blood. Indicated subset: CD45RO-CCR7+CD27+CD95- naive CD8+ T cells lacking CXCR3 (TNR3-). The origin of the receptors is a human donor in good health. Some clones in this sample may be carry-over from other donors' samples.

V and J are TRBV18 and TRBJ2-3; TCRdb's D call, TRBD2, is unchecked because there is no DNA. CDR1 and CDR2 from the germline V gene are KGHSH and LQKENI. CDR3 length equals 17 residues. This chain's CDR3 is CASSPPSLAGATDTQYF.

This chain links TRBV6-2 or TRBV6-3 with TRBJ2-1; lacking DNA, the TRBD2 call made by TCRdb goes unchecked. The CDR3 has 15 residues. Germline V gene lookup returns CDR1 MNHEY and CDR2 SVGEGT. This CDR3 is CASSPPSGGYNEQFF.

The CDR3 sequence: CASSLSDTQYF. The chain links TRBV7-9 to TRBJ2-3. Germline V lookup: CDR1 SEHNR, CDR2 FQNEAQ (reference sequence). The CDR3 consists of 11 residues.

This chain connects TRBV12-3 or TRBV12-4 to TRBJ2-7; TCRdb's D call of TRBD2 is untestable without DNA. The CDR3 is 18 residues long. The CDR3 here is CASSFPSSGGLSSYEQYF.

This sequence joins TRBV19 and TRBJ1-5; TCRdb names TRBD1, which stays unverified in the absence of DNA. Germline-derived CDR1 and CDR2 are LNHDA and SQIVND (reference sequence). There are 15 residues in the CDR3. CDR3 loop: CASSTGQGVGQPQHF.

The V and J genes are TRBV7-9 and TRBJ2-7; TCRdb's assignment of TRBD1 cannot be checked, as there is no DNA. The CDR3 extends over 15 amino acids. Looked up from germline, CDR1 is SEHNR and CDR2 is FQNEAQ (reference sequence). This CDR3 is CASSPAGTGGHEQYF.

This CDR3 is CASSLTVSYNEQFF. This sequence joins TRBV5-6 and TRBJ2-1. The CDR3 is 14 amino acids. Per germline, CDR1 SGHDT and CDR2 YYEEEE. Based on the CDR3 plus reference TRBV5-6 and TRBJ2-1, the full variable domain is DAGVTQSPTHLIKTRGQQVTLRCSPKSGHDTVSWYQQALGQGPQFIFQYYEEEERQRGNFPDRFSGHQFPNYSSELNVNALLLGDSALYLCASSLTVSYNEQFFGPGTRLTVL.

The CDR3 region is CASSMRGAGGQETQYF. The rearrangement joins TRBV19 to TRBJ2-5; as DNA is missing, the TRBD2 call by TCRdb cannot be tested. The CDR3 spans 16 residues. Germline loops: CDR1 LNHDA, CDR2 SQIVND (reference sequence).

The chain employs TRBV6-6 and TRBJ2-1; TCRdb calls TRBD2, which cannot be checked without DNA. The germline V gene encodes CDR1 MNHNY and CDR2 SVGAGI (reference sequence). This CDR3 is built from 14 residues. The CDR3 sequence is CATILAASYNEQFF.

The chain links TRBV7-9 to TRBJ1-1; TCRdb indicates TRBD1, and absent DNA this call remains unverified. Germline-derived CDR1 and CDR2 are SEHNR and FQNEAQ (reference sequence). The CDR3 consists of 16 residues. The CDR3 is CASSPNEGELNTEAFF.

The chain recombines TRBV6-5 with TRBJ1-1. Germline V gene data show CDR1 as MNHEY and CDR2 as SVGAGI. The CDR3 is 13 residues long. The chain's CDR3 is CASSVVDGTEAFF.

The chain recombines TRBV20-1 with TRBJ2-7; TCRdb indicates TRBD1, and absent DNA this call remains unverified. The CDR3 is made up of 15 amino acids. Germline V gives CDR1 DFQATT, CDR2 SNEGSKA (reference sequence). The chain's CDR3 is CSARLPGTPSYEQYF.

The chain uses TRBV10-3 and TRBJ1-1; TCRdb's D call of TRBD1 is untestable without DNA. The CDR3 runs 13 residues. From germline, CDR1 is ENHRY and CDR2 SYGVKD. CDR3 protein: CAIRTGGSTEAFF.

This rearrangement joins TRBV28 to TRBJ1-5. The germline V gene has CDR1 MDHEN and CDR2 SYDVKM. This CDR3 spans 14 amino acids. The CDR3 region is CASSFGRSHQPQHF. The full variable domain, rest sourced from reference TRBV28 and TRBJ1-5, is DVKVTQSSRYLVKRTGEKVFLECVQDMDHENMFWYRQDPGLGLRLIYFSYDVKMKEKGDIPEGYSVSREKKERFSLILESASTNQTSMYLCASSFGRSHQPQHFGDGTRLSIL.

This rearrangement joins TRBV29-1 to TRBJ2-5; TCRdb's D gene call, TRBD1, goes unchecked for lack of DNA. CDR1 and CDR2 (germline): SQVTM, ANQGSEA. This CDR3 contains 15 residues. The CDR3 sequence is CSVELQGQPQETQYF.

V and J are TRBV29-1 and TRBJ2-7; TCRdb outputs TRBD2, but without DNA this stays unchecked. CDR1 and CDR2 from the germline V gene are SQVTM and ANQGSEA. The CDR3 is 13 residues long. The CDR3 sequence is CSVGRTGPYEQYF.

This rearrangement joins TRBV5-4 to TRBJ2-7; TCRdb indicates TRBD1, and absent DNA this call remains unverified. Germline V gene sequence: CDR1 SGHNT, CDR2 YYREEE (reference sequence). There are 16 residues in the CDR3. The chain's CDR3 is CASSLQGVLLSYEQYF.

The gene calls are TRBV6-5 and TRBJ2-5; the TCRdb D gene call, TRBD1, has no DNA to confirm it. The CDR3 length is 14 residues. Germline CDR1 is MNHEY and CDR2 is SVGAGI. This chain's CDR3 is CASMGQEYQETQYF.

The rearrangement joins TRBV29-1 to TRBJ1-2. This CDR3 spans 13 amino acids. Germline V gives CDR1 SQVTM, CDR2 ANQGSEA. This CDR3 reads CSVENLGNYGYTF. The full variable domain, in which reference TRBV29-1 and TRBJ1-2 provide the parts outside the CDR3, is SAVISQKPSRDICQRGTSLTIQCQVDSQVTMMFWYRQQPGQSLTLIATANQGSEATYESGFVIDKFPISRPNLTFSTLTVSNMSPEDSSIYLCSVENLGNYGYTFGSGTRLTVV.

The chain links TRBV7-9 to TRBJ2-1; TCRdb indicates TRBD1, and absent DNA this call remains unverified. Germline-derived CDR1 and CDR2 are SEHNR and FQNEAQ (reference sequence). This CDR3 is built from 14 residues. CDR3: CASSSQDIYNEQFF.